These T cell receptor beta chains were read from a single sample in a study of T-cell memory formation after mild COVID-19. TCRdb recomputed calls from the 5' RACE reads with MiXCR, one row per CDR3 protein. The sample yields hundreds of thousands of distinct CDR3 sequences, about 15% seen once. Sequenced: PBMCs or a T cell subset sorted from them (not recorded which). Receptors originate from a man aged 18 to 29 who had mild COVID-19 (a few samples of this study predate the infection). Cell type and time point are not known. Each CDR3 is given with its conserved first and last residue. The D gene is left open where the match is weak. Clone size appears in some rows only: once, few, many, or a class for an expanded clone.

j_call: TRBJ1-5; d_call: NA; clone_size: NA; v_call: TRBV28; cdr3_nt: TGTGCCGGCTCGAGGGAACTCAATCAGCCCCAGCATTTT; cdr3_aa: CAGSRELNQPQHF
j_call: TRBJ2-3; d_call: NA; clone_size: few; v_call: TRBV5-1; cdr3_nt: TGCGCCAGCAGCTTGTACGGGGCCCCTAGCACAGATACGCAGTATTTT; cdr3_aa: CASSLYGAPSTDTQYF
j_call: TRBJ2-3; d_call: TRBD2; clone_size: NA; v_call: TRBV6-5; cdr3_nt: TGTGCCAGCAGTTACTTTGCGGGGGGGACAGATACGCAGTATTTT; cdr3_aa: CASSYFAGGTDTQYF
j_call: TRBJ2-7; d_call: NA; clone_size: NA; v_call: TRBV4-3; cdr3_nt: TGCGCCAGCAGCCAAATAGGGGGCTACGAGCAGTACTTC; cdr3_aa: CASSQIGGYEQYF
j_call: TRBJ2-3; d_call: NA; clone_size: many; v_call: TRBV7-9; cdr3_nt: TGTGCCAGCAGCCGGCAGGGGGAGGCAGATACGCAGTATTTT; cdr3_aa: CASSRQGEADTQYF
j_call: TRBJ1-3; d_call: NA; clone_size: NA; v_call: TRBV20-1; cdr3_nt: TGCAGTGCTAGACTTGGGGGTTCTGGAAACACCATATATTTT; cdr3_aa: CSARLGGSGNTIYF
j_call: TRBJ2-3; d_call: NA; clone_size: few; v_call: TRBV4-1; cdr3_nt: TGCGCCAGCAGCCAAGGGACGGGGGTGGATACGCAGTATTTT; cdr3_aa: CASSQGTGVDTQYF
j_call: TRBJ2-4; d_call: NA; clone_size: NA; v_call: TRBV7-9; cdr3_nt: TGTGCCAGCAGCAGAGGGGACATTCAGTACTTC; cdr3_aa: CASSRGDIQYF
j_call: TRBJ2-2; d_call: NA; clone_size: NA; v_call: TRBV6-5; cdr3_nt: TGTGCCAGCAGTTATCCCCGCGGGGAGCTGTTTTTT; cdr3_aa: CASSYPRGELFF
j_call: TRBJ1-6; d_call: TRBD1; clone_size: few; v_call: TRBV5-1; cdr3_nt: TGCGCCAGCAGCCCGACGGACAGGAATTCACCCCTCCACTTT; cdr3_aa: CASSPTDRNSPLHF
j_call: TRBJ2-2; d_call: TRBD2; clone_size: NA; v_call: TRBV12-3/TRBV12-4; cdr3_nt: TGTGCCAGCAGTGCAACTAGCGGGGTCAACACCGGGGAGCTGTTTTTT; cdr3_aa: CASSATSGVNTGELFF
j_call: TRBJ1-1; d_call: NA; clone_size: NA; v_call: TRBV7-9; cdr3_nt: TGTGCCAGCAGCTTAGGGGGCGGGGTTGGCTCTGAAGCTTTCTTT; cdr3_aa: CASSLGGGVGSEAFF
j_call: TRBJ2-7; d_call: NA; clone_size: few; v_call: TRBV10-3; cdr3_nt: TGTGCCATCAGTGATCTTGACAGCGACGAGCAGTACTTC; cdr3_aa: CAISDLDSDEQYF
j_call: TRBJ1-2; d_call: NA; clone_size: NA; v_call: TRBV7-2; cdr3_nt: TGTGCCAGCAGCTCGAGACTTACTTCTAACTATGGCTACACCTTC; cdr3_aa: CASSSRLTSNYGYTF
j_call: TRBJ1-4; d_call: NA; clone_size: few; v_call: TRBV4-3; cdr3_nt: TGCGCCAGCAGCCAATCATACGGGGGTAATGAAAAACTTTTTTTT; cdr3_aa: CASSQSYGGNEKLFF
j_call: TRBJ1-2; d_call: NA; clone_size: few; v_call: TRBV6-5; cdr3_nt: TGTGCCAGTCAACGACGGCAGGGTGGCTACACCTTC; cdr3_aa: CASQRRQGGYTF
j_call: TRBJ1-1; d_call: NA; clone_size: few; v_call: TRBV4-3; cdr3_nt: TGCGCCAGCAGCCAAGATTCCCCGAGGGACACTGAAGCTTTCTTT; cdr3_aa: CASSQDSPRDTEAFF
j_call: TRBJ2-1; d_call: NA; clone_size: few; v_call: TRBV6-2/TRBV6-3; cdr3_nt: TGTGCCAGCAGTTACTCCGGACCGGGATGGTTCTTC; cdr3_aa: CASSYSGPGWFF
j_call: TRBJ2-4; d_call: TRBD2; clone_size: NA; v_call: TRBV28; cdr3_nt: TGTGCCAGCCAGCGGGGGGGGAACAAAAACATTCAGTACTTC; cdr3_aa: CASQRGGNKNIQYF
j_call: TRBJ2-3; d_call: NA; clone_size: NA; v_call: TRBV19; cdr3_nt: TGTGCCAGTAGTCCTGTATCGCTTGATACGCAGTATTTT; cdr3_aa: CASSPVSLDTQYF
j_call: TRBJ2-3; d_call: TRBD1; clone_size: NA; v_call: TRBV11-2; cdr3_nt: TGTGCCAGCAGCTTCGGACAGGGAAAGCAGTATTTT; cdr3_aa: CASSFGQGKQYF
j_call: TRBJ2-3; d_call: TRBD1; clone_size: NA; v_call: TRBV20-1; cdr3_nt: TGCAGTGCTAGAGTGGGGACAGGGATGGGCGATACGCAGTATTTT; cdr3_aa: CSARVGTGMGDTQYF
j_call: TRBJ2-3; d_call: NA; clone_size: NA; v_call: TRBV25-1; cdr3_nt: TGTGCCAGCAGTGAACTGGACGGGGAGGAGGTCCCAGGTACGCAGTATTTT; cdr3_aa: CASSELDGEEVPGTQYF
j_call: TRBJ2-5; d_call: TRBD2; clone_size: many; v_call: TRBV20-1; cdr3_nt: TGCAGTGCTAGAGATCTAATGACTAGCGGGGTAGAGACCCAGTACTTC; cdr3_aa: CSARDLMTSGVETQYF
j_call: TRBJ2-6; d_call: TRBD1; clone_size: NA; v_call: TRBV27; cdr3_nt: TGTGCCAGCAGTCGCAAACAGGGGGCTGGGGCCAACGTCCTGACTTTC; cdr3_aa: CASSRKQGAGANVLTF
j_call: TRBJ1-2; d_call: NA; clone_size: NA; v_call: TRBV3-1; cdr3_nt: TGTGCCAGCAGCCAAAGACAGGCTAATGGCTACACCTTC; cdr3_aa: CASSQRQANGYTF
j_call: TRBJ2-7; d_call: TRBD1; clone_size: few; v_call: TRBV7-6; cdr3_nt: TGTGCCAGCAGCCCGACAGGGAAGGAGCAGTACTTC; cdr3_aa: CASSPTGKEQYF
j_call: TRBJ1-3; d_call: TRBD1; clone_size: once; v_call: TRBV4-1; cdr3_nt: TGCGCCAGCAGCCAACCCCGGGGACAGGGTTGGTCTGGAAACACCATATATTTT; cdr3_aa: CASSQPRGQGWSGNTIYF
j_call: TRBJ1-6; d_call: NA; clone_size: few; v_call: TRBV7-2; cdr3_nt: TGTGCCAGCAGCTTAGCGCCCCGGGGGCGCGATTCACCCCTCCACTTT; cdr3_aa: CASSLAPRGRDSPLHF
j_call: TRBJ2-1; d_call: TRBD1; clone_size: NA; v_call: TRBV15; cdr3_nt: TGTGCCACCAGCAGAGTCCGGACAGGGTTCAATGAGCAGTTCTTC; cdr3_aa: CATSRVRTGFNEQFF
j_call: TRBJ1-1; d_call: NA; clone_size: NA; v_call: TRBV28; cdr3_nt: TGTGCCAGCAGTTCCCCAACGCGGCTCACTGAAGCTTTCTTT; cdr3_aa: CASSSPTRLTEAFF
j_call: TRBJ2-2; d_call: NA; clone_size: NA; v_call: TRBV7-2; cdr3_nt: TGTGCCATCAGTTTGGATGGGGTGCGACGGGAGCTGTTTTTT; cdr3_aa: CAISLDGVRRELFF
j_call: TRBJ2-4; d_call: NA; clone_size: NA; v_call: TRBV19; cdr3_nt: TGTGCCAGTAGGCACCTTGGGGAGGCCAAAAACATTCAGTACTTC; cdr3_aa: CASRHLGEAKNIQYF
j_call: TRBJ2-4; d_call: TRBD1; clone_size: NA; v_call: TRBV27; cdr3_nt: TGTGCCAGCAGCCAGAGACAGGGGATGAACATTCAGTACTTC; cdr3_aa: CASSQRQGMNIQYF
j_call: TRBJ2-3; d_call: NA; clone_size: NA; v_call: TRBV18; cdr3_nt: TGTGCCAGCTCACCACAGGAAGTGGGGGATACGCAGTATTTT; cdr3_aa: CASSPQEVGDTQYF
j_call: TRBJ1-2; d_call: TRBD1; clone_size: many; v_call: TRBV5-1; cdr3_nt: TGCGCCAGCAGCACTGACCCGGGACAGGACTATGGCTACACCTTC; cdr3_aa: CASSTDPGQDYGYTF
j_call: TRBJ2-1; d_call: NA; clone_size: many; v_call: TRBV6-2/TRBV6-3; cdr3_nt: TGTGCCAGCAGTTCACACATGGGGTTCGGTGAGCAGTTCTTC; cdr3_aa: CASSSHMGFGEQFF
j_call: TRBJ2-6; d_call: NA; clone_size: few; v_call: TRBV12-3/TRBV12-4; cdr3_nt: TGTGCCAGCAGTCCCCTGAGGGGGAGTACGGTTGGGGCCAACGTCCTGACTTTC; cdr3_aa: CASSPLRGSTVGANVLTF
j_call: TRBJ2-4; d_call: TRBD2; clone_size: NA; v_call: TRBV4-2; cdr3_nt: TGTGCCAGCAGCCCCCTAGCGGGGCTAGCCAAAAACATTCAGTACTTC; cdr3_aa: CASSPLAGLAKNIQYF
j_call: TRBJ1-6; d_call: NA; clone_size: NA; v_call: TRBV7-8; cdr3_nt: TGTGCCAGCAGCACCGGGGAAAGCTCCTATAATTCACCCCTCCAATTT; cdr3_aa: CASSTGESSYNSPLQF
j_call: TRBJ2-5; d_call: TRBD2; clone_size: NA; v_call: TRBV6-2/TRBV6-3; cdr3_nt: TGTGCCAGCAGTCACACGACTAGCGGGTTTGAGACCCAGTACTTC; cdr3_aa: CASSHTTSGFETQYF
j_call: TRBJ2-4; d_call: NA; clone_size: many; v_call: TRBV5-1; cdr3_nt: TGCGCCAGCAGCCTCGACGGACTAGCCAAAAACATTCAGTACTTC; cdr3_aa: CASSLDGLAKNIQYF